The 25 T cell receptor beta chains below come from one sample, sequenced in a study of T-cell reconstitution after alpha-beta-depleted transplantation in children. This sample's TCRbeta library carried unique molecular identifier barcodes. TCRdb itself ran the PCR reads through MiXCR, one entry per CDR3 protein. The repertoire holds around 94,000 distinct CDR3 sequences, with around 7% as singletons. Sequencing was performed on PBMCs, taken before TCRalphabeta/CD19-depleted stem cell transplant. The source is a boy aged 2-15 years with acute lymphoblastic leukemia, due to receive a stem cell transplant.

This chain links TRBV5-4 with TRBJ1-2; 8 positions agree with TRBD1. Per germline, CDR1 SGHNT and CDR2 YYREEE (reference sequence). The CDR3 is 14 amino acids. With 5 bases clipped from V and 4 bases from J, the junction kept 7 bases outside the gene matches. DNA of the CDR3: TGTGCCAGCAGGTCGGACAGGGCGCCCTATGGCTACACCTTC. It codes for CASRSDRAPYGYTF.

This clonotype was seen more than once but under ten times. The chain uses TRBV5-1 and TRBJ1-6; a weak D match, TRBD1 (5 bases). Between the trimmed V and J ends, which lost 0 bases and 8 bases, there was a span of 9 bases. This CDR3 contains 14 residues. Germline assignment: CDR1 SGHRS and CDR2 YFSETQ. The CDR3 bases are TGCGCCAGCAGCTTGGCGGGGCTGGATTCACCCCTCCACTTT. Residues: CASSLAGLDSPLHF.

This clonotype was seen repeatedly, ten times or more. The chain joins TRBV7-9 to TRBJ1-6; TRBD1 might be the D (6 bases). The CDR3 has 14 residues. Germline V CDR1 and CDR2: SEHNR, FQNEAQ (reference sequence). Trimming stripped 4 bases from V and 10 bases from J, with 14 bases between. The CDR3 DNA is TGTGCCAGCAGCTCCGACAGGTCGCCATCACCCCTCCACTTT. It translates to CASSSDRSPSPLHF.

This clonotype came up many times. This rearrangement joins TRBV9 to TRBJ2-6, with D perhaps assigned TRBD1 or TRBD2 (6 bases each). CDR3 length: 18 amino acids. Germline CDR1 SGDLS, CDR2 YYNGEE. V was pared by 0 bases and J by 2 bases, with 15 bases between. CDR3 DNA sequence: TGTGCCAGCAGCGTAGGGCTTACAGGGAGGACTGGGGCCAACGTCCTGACTTTC. This encodes CASSVGLTGRTGANVLTF.

At least ten counts were recorded for this clonotype. This rearrangement joins TRBV12-3 or TRBV12-4 to TRBJ1-1; tentatively, D is TRBD1 (6 bases). Trimming left V 3 bases short and J 5 bases short, with 10 bases between. The CDR3 is 13 residues long. CDR3 coding DNA: TGTGCCAGCAGTTTGAACCAGGGGACTGAAGCTTTCTTT. Its protein product is CASSLNQGTEAFF.

The rearrangement links TRBV5-5 to TRBJ2-7; weak D call: TRBD1 (6 bases). Trimming shortened V by 5 bases and J by 6 bases, and 15 bases separated the two germline ends. The CDR3 consists of 13 residues. Germline V gene sequence: CDR1 SGHKS, CDR2 YYEKEE (reference sequence). The CDR3, as DNA: TGTGCCAGCAGTAGGACGACAGGCGTCGAGCAGTACTTC. Its protein is CASSRTTGVEQYF. The variable domain in full, with the rest retrieved from reference TRBV5-5 and TRBJ2-7, is DAGVTQSPTHLIKTRGQQVTLRCSPISGHKSVSWYQQVLGQGPQFIFQYYEKEERGRGNFPDRFSARQFPNYSSELNVNALLLGDSALYLCASSRTTGVEQYFGPGTRLTVT.

In its sample, this clonotype was seen a few times. V usage is TRBV5-1 and J usage is TRBJ2-7, with TRBD1 matching 7 bases. This CDR3 has 14 amino acids. V lost 4 bases and J lost 1; bases outside the gene matches: 5. The germline V gene has CDR1 SGHRS and CDR2 YFSETQ. The CDR3 region is CASSPSTGSYEQYF. DNA for the CDR3: TGCGCCAGCAGCCCATCGACAGGGTCCTACGAGCAGTACTTC.

This clonotype was detected ten times or more. The rearrangement uses TRBV29-1 and TRBJ2-5, with 9 bases identical to TRBD1. The ends lost 2 bases at V and 4 bases at J; junction bases unmatched: 11. From germline, CDR1 is SQVTM and CDR2 ANQGSEA. The CDR3 runs 16 residues. CDR3 in amino acids: CSVERDRARVIETQYF. CDR3 DNA sequence: TGCAGCGTTGAAAGGGACAGGGCGAGGGTGATAGAGACCCAGTACTTC.

This clonotype was detected a few times. The chain joins TRBV5-4 to TRBJ1-1; 7 positions agree with TRBD1. Germline values: CDR1 SGHNT, CDR2 YYREEE (reference sequence). V lost 6 bases, J lost 2 bases, and 7 bases stayed unmatched. The CDR3 has 14 amino acids. In nucleotides, the CDR3 is TGTGCCAGCACCCCGACAGGGTTAAACACTGAAGCTTTCTTT. As protein: CASTPTGLNTEAFF. The full variable domain, its missing parts supplied by reference TRBV5-4 and TRBJ1-1, is ETGVTQSPTHLIKTRGQQVTLRCSSQSGHNTVSWYQQALGQGPQFIFQYYREEENGRGNFPPRFSGLQFPNYSSELNVNALELDDSALYLCASTPTGLNTEAFFGQGTRLTVV.

This clonotype occurred a few times. The chain links TRBV6-5 to TRBJ2-3; 8 bases are a match to TRBD2. The germline CDR1 and CDR2 sequences are MNHEY and SVGAGI. This CDR3 contains 15 residues. J was trimmed by 5 bases and V by 4 bases; bases with no gene match: 8. The CDR3 region is CASSSWSGGRDTQYF. The CDR3 region has the DNA TGTGCCAGCAGTTCCTGGAGCGGGGGAAGAGATACGCAGTATTTT.

In its sample, this clonotype was seen a few times. The CDR3 is CATSVDTGTGGRELFF. Written as DNA, the CDR3 is TGTGCCACCAGTGTCGACACCGGGACAGGGGGAAGGGAGCTGTTTTTT. The gene calls are TRBV24-1 and TRBJ2-2; 11 bases align to TRBD1. The V gene's germline CDR1 is KGHDR and CDR2 SFDVKD. The CDR3 totals 16 residues. The V and J ends lost 5 bases and 9 bases, in that order; junction bases with no gene match: 10.

This sequence joins TRBV14 and TRBJ2-5; D not resolved. CDR3 length equals 12 residues. Germline CDR1 and CDR2: SGHDN and FVKESK. Trimming shortened V by 0 bases and J by 5 bases, and 4 bases separated the two germline ends. The CDR3, as DNA: TGTGCCAGCAGCCAAGATATGGAGACCCAGTACTTC. It encodes CASSQDMETQYF. Variable domain in full (rest from reference TRBV14 and TRBJ2-5): EAGVTQFPSHSVIEKGQTVTLRCDPISGHDNLYWYRRVMGKEIKFLLHFVKESKQDESGMPNNRFLAERTGGTYSTLKVQPAELEDSGVYFCASSQDMETQYFGPGTRLLVL.

The chain uses TRBV7-8 and TRBJ2-1; 13 nucleotides agree with TRBD2. This CDR3 is built from 16 residues. The trim removed 1 base at V and 10 bases at J, leaving 7 bases unmatched. CDR1 and CDR2 (germline): SGHVS, FQNEAQ. The CDR3 loop reads CASSLGRTSGSREQFF. CDR3 DNA sequence: TGTGCCAGCAGCTTAGGGCGGACTAGCGGGAGTCGGGAGCAGTTCTTC. Drawing the rest from reference TRBV7-8 and TRBJ2-1, the complete variable domain is GAGVSQSPRYKVAKRGQDVALRCDPISGHVSLFWYQQALGQGPEFLTYFQNEAQLDKSGLPSDRFFAERPEGSVSTLKIQRTQQEDSAVYLCASSLGRTSGSREQFFGPGTRLTVL.

This clonotype was recorded many times. The rearrangement joins TRBV20-1 to TRBJ2-7, with 8 bases aligning to TRBD1. This CDR3 contains 15 residues. Germline V gene data show CDR1 as DFQATT and CDR2 as SNEGSKA (reference sequence). J was trimmed by 2 bases and V by 5 bases; bases with no gene match: 11. For the CDR3, the DNA is TGCAGTGCTGGGGGGACAGGTTATCGTGCCTACGAGCAGTACTTC. Translated, it gives CSAGGTGYRAYEQYF.

This clonotype was counted ten times or more. The chain is built from TRBV5-1 and TRBJ1-2; weak D call: TRBD1 (5 bases). The ends were cut back, 4 bases at V and 5 bases at J, with 15 bases in the middle. The CDR3 spans 14 residues. Germline V gene sequence: CDR1 SGHRS, CDR2 YFSETQ. Written as DNA, the CDR3 is TGCGCCAGCAGCCCGATCGGGGGATCGTATGGCTACACCTTC. It translates to CASSPIGGSYGYTF. Variable domain in full (rest from reference TRBV5-1 and TRBJ1-2): KAGVTQTPRYLIKTRGQQVTLSCSPISGHRSVSWYQQTPGQGLQFLFEYFSETQRNKGNFPGRFSGRQFSNSRSEMNVSTLELGDSALYLCASSPIGGSYGYTFGSGTRLTVV.

This chain uses TRBV5-8 with TRBJ1-5; TRBD1 matches at 11 bases. Germline V gives CDR1 SGHTS, CDR2 YDEGEE. V lost 4 bases to trimming and J lost 6 bases; unmatched junction nucleotides: 6. The CDR3 consists of 15 residues. The DNA for the CDR3 is TGTGCCAGCAGCCGAGGGACAGGGGGAAGTCAGCCCCAGCATTTT. Translation: CASSRGTGGSQPQHF.

The chain employs TRBV7-9 and TRBJ2-1; 8 bases fit TRBD2. Germline CDR1 SEHNR, CDR2 FQNEAQ (reference sequence). After removal of 5 bases from V and 5 bases from J, the junction contained 5 bases not matched to a gene. The CDR3 runs 14 residues. The chain's CDR3 is CASSDTSGDNEQFF. The CDR3 region has the DNA TGTGCCAGCAGCGACACTAGCGGTGACAATGAGCAGTTCTTC.

This clonotype was seen ten or more times. This chain uses TRBV3-1 with TRBJ2-1, with TRBD1 as a possible D gene (6 bases). Trimming took 1 base from V and 8 from J, leaving 15 bases between them. The CDR3 runs to 15 residues. Germline assignment: CDR1 LGHDT and CDR2 YNNKEL (reference sequence). CDR3 sequence: CASSQGPAGEYEQFF. The CDR3 DNA sequence: TGTGCCAGCAGCCAAGGGCCTGCAGGGGAATATGAGCAGTTCTTC.

This clonotype was seen only a few times. The CDR3 coding sequence is TGTGCCAGCAGCTTAATCAGCAACGAGCAGTACTTC. Protein: CASSLISNEQYF. The chain has TRBV7-2 and TRBJ2-7; the D is unclear. The germline V gene encodes CDR1 SGHTA and CDR2 FQGNSA. Trimming removed 2 bases at V and 5 bases at J, with 7 bases between. The length of the CDR3 is 12 residues.

This clonotype has at least ten counts. The chain joins TRBV7-2 to TRBJ1-2, with 7 bases identical to TRBD1. This CDR3 is built from 15 residues. Trimming cost V 5 bases and J 8 bases; bases outside gene matches: 14. Germline-derived CDR1 and CDR2 are SGHTA and FQGNSA. This CDR3 is CASSLIRQGAGGYTF. The CDR3 DNA follows: TGTGCCAGCAGCCTGATCAGACAGGGAGCAGGCGGCTACACCTTC.

The rearrangement joins TRBV9 to TRBJ1-2, with a possible D match to TRBD1 (5 bases). V lost 0 bases and J lost 1, with 7 bases in between. Germline lookup yields CDR1 SGDLS and CDR2 YYNGEE. The CDR3 spans 14 residues. The CDR3 DNA reads as TGTGCCAGCAGCGTAGGGGGGGGTAACTATGGCTACACCTTC. Its protein product is CASSVGGGNYGYTF.

This chain joins TRBV6-2 or TRBV6-3 and TRBJ2-1, with 9 bases identical to TRBD2. Trimming removed 8 bases from V and 10 bases from J; junction bases left unmatched: 21. Germline CDR1 MNHEY, CDR2 SVGEGT. The CDR3 extends over 17 amino acids. CDR3 loop: CASGRIKGSGGRREQFF. CDR3 DNA: TGTGCCAGCGGACGAATAAAAGGTAGCGGGGGTAGGAGGGAGCAGTTCTTC.

This clonotype appeared many times. This chain joins TRBV27 and TRBJ2-7; TRBD1 matches 9 bases. J gave up 4 bases and V 6 bases, and 10 bases lay outside the gene matches. Germline V CDR1 and CDR2: MNHEY, SMNVEV (reference sequence). The length of the CDR3 is 15 residues. This chain's CDR3 is CASSPTGGAMYEQYF. The CDR3 DNA is TGTGCCAGCAGCCCAACAGGGGGCGCCATGTACGAGCAGTACTTC.

This clonotype was found a few times. The chain has TRBV7-9 and TRBJ2-6; D is unresolved. This CDR3 has 15 amino acids. Germline-derived CDR1 and CDR2 are SEHNR and FQNEAQ (reference sequence). V dropped 1 base and J dropped 4 bases, with 8 bases sitting between them. The CDR3 DNA sequence: TGTGCCAGCAGCTTAGGTTCACCGGGGGCCAACGTCCTGACTTTC. This translates into CASSLGSPGANVLTF.

The chain employs TRBV14 and TRBJ2-7, with a tentative D call TRBD2 (6 bases). This CDR3 has 14 amino acids. Trimming removed 1 base from V and 7 bases from J, with 14 bases in between. The germline V gene has CDR1 SGHDN and CDR2 FVKESK. CDR3: CASSQGRGSWEQYF. Written as DNA, the CDR3 is TGTGCCAGCAGCCAAGGGAGGGGTTCGTGGGAGCAGTACTTC.